These 19 T cell receptor beta chains came from one sample sequenced in a study of blood T cell repertoires in COVID-19. Some clones are missing from TCRdb's copy, which holds only in-frame ones; the method was immunoSEQ multiplex PCR. The sample lists under 300,000 clones; approximately 85% were seen once. The source material was peripheral blood. Receptors originate from a woman aged 55-70 years with active or convalescent COVID-19.

The rearrangement joins TRBV7-3 to TRBJ1-1; TRBD1 matches 9 bases. This CDR3 has 14 amino acids. V trimming: 6 bases; J trimming: 4 bases; junction bases outside the gene matches: 6. Germline CDR1 SGHTA, CDR2 FQGTGA. DNA for the CDR3: TGTGCCAGCAGGGCTACAGGGGGCGGCACTGAAGCTTTCTTT. Translating gives CASRATGGGTEAFF. Looking up the rest from reference TRBV7-3 and TRBJ1-1 gives the full variable domain: GAGVSQTPSNKVTEKGKYVELRCDPISGHTALYWYRQSLGQGPEFLIYFQGTGAADDSGLPNDRFFAVRPEGSVSTLKIQRTERGDSAVYLCASRATGGGTEAFFGQGTRLTVV.

Remarks on this clone: The junction departs from the called germline gene at one end, perhaps through a read error. The chain has TRBV6-5 and TRBJ2-5; D remains ambiguous. The CDR3 is made up of 15 amino acids. Germline V gene data show CDR1 as MNHEY and CDR2 as SVGAGI. The DNA for the CDR3 is TGTGCCAGCAGTCACTCCCCAAACTCCCAAGAGACCCAGTACTTC. Residues: CASSHSPNSQETQYF.

The V and J genes are TRBV3-1 (or the pseudogene TRBV3-2) and TRBJ2-4; tentatively, D is TRBD2 (6 bases). The germline V and J ends were trimmed by 3 bases and 0 bases, with 18 bases remaining between them. Germline V gene data show CDR1 as LGHDT and CDR2 as YNNKEL (reference sequence). This CDR3 region has 18 residues. The CDR3 nucleotides read TGTGCCAGCAGCCAGCGGGGAGGCAGATATCTAGCCAAAAACATTCAGTACTTC. As protein: CASSQRGGRYLAKNIQYF.

V is TRBV7-8 and J is TRBJ2-1, with unresolved D. Germline values: CDR1 SGHVS, CDR2 FQNEAQ. The CDR3 consists of 17 residues. The ends were cut back, 1 base at V and 0 bases at J, with 13 bases in the middle. CDR3 region: CASSLGRLGSSYNEQFF. The CDR3 DNA reads as TGTGCCAGCAGCTTAGGCAGACTGGGTAGCTCCTACAATGAGCAGTTCTTC.

The chain employs TRBV12-5 and TRBJ2-7, with TRBD1 matching over 9 bases. The trim removed 0 bases at V and 1 base at J, leaving 13 bases unmatched. The CDR3 contains 19 residues. Looked up from germline, CDR1 is LGHNT and CDR2 is FRNRAP. Here the CDR3 reads CASGLVLGQGSKGSYEQYF. CDR3 in DNA: TGTGCTAGTGGTTTGGTACTCGGACAGGGGAGTAAGGGTTCCTACGAGCAGTACTTC.

The chain couples TRBV5-5 to TRBJ1-1; no definite D call. V gave up 5 bases and J gave up 5 bases, with 16 bases separating them. CDR3 length: 14 residues. Germline CDR1 reads SGHKS; CDR2 reads YYEKEE (reference sequence). The CDR3 protein is CASSRQRVDTEAFF. The CDR3 bases are TGTGCCAGCAGTCGGCAGAGGGTTGATACTGAAGCTTTCTTT.

This chain joins TRBV5-1 and TRBJ2-5, with 9 bases aligning to TRBD1. Per the germline V gene, CDR1 is SGHRS and CDR2 is YFSETQ. V shed 4 bases and J 2 bases; nucleotides not matched to a gene: 3. CDR3 length equals 14 residues. This CDR3 reads CASSPGQGQETQYF. CDR3 nucleotides: TGCGCCAGCAGCCCGGGACAGGGTCAAGAGACCCAGTACTTC.

This clone has a single count. The chain recombines TRBV4-1 with TRBJ1-5; TRBD1 aligns across 7 bases. The germline V gene has CDR1 MGHRA and CDR2 YSYEKL. The CDR3 consists of 15 residues. With 0 bases clipped from V and 7 bases from J, the junction kept 6 bases outside the gene matches. The CDR3 nucleotides read TGCGCCAGCAGCCAAGATCCAGGGGGTCAGCAGCCCCAGCATTTT. This codes for CASSQDPGGQQPQHF.

The chain joins TRBV13 to TRBJ2-3; TRBD1 aligns across 9 bases. The germline gives CDR1 PRHDT, CDR2 FYEKMQ (reference sequence). The CDR3 runs 17 residues. Losses at the gene ends were 0 bases for V and 2 bases for J; bases not matched to a gene: 6. The CDR3 coding sequence is TGTGCCAGCAGCTTAGGGACAGGGGGTTTCCTCACAGATACGCAGTATTTT. Encoded protein: CASSLGTGGFLTDTQYF.

This clone was recorded only once. The chain has TRBV9 and TRBJ1-1; D may be TRBD1 (6 bases). CDR3 length: 16 amino acids. With 3 bases removed from V and 1 base from J, the gap between germline ends came to 16 bases. Germline lookup yields CDR1 SGDLS and CDR2 YYNGEE. In DNA form, the CDR3 reads TGTGCCAGCAGCGGATCCTTGGGGGCGGGGAACACTGAAGCTTTCTTT. This sequence encodes CASSGSLGAGNTEAFF.

V is TRBV12-3 or TRBV12-4 and J is TRBJ2-7, with TRBD1 matching over 9 bases. This CDR3 contains 13 residues. V dropped 4 bases and J dropped 4; count of bases not matched to a gene: 2. The CDR3: CASSYGTGYEQYF. The CDR3, as DNA: TGTGCCAGCAGTTACGGGACAGGGTACGAGCAGTACTTC.

This rearrangement joins TRBV11-2 to TRBJ2-3; TRBD1 matches at 9 bases. Germline V gene data show CDR1 as SGHAT and CDR2 as FQNNGV. J gave up 2 bases and V 5 bases, and 5 bases lay outside the gene matches. This CDR3 has 15 amino acids. CDR3 sequence (DNA): TGTGCCAGCAGCCGCGGACAGGGGTACACAGATACGCAGTATTTT. Protein product: CASSRGQGYTDTQYF.

V usage is TRBV10-3 and J usage is TRBJ1-2; 7 bases align to TRBD1. The CDR3 has 14 amino acids. V lost 7 bases to trimming and J lost 5 bases; unmatched junction nucleotides: 10. From germline, CDR1 is ENHRY and CDR2 SYGVKD. This chain's CDR3 is CAINPQGERYGYTF. In DNA, the CDR3 is TGTGCCATCAACCCCCAGGGGGAAAGGTATGGCTACACCTTC.

In DNA, the CDR3 is TGTGCCAGCAGCCTCAATCCGACAGGGAATGGCTACACCTTC. It translates to CASSLNPTGNGYTF. The chain joins TRBV7-6 to TRBJ1-2; 7 bases agree with TRBD1. Unmatched junction bases numbered 9, after V lost 5 bases and J lost 6 bases. This CDR3 has 14 residues. Germline lookup yields CDR1 SGHVS and CDR2 FNYEAQ.

To note about this clone: This sample includes further DNA sequences coding for the same CDR3. V is TRBV5-1 and J is TRBJ2-5; 7 nucleotides match TRBD2. In germline, CDR1 is SGHRS, CDR2 YFSETQ. The CDR3 totals 14 residues. The ends lost 0 bases at V and 2 bases at J; junction bases unmatched: 1. The CDR3 sequence: CASSLVGGQETQYF. CDR3 in DNA: TGCGCCAGCAGCTTGGTCGGGGGGCAAGAGACCCAGTACTTC.

The chain is built from TRBV7-9 and TRBJ2-2, with D possibly being TRBD1 (6 bases). Germline loops: CDR1 SEHNR, CDR2 FQNEAQ (reference sequence). The CDR3 loop spans 14 amino acids. V was clipped by 5 bases and J by 1 base, with 8 bases between them. CDR3 residues: CASSQGQNTGELFF. The CDR3 DNA follows: TGTGCCAGCAGCCAGGGACAGAACACCGGGGAGCTGTTTTTT.

The CDR3 reads CAWSRWGGPGGYTF. The CDR3 region has the DNA TGTGCCTGGAGTCGCTGGGGGGGGCCGGGAGGCTACACCTTC. The chain joins TRBV30 to TRBJ1-2; D is possibly TRBD1 (6 bases). The CDR3 has 14 amino acids. V gave up 2 bases and J gave up 8 bases, with 18 bases separating them. Germline values: CDR1 GTSNPN, CDR2 SVGIG (reference sequence).

J is TRBJ1-1 and V is TRBV18; 10 nucleotides agree with TRBD1. The CDR3 is 13 residues long. J was trimmed by 8 bases and V by 4 bases; bases with no gene match: 4. CDR1 is KGHSH and CDR2 is LQKENI in the germline V gene. CDR3 protein: CASSRGTGVEAFF. The CDR3 DNA sequence: TGTGCCAGCTCACGGGGGACAGGGGTGGAAGCTTTCTTT.

The V and J genes are TRBV3-1 (or the pseudogene TRBV3-2) and TRBJ1-2; TRBD1 aligns across 7 bases. Germline V gene sequence: CDR1 LGHDT, CDR2 YNNKEL (reference sequence). CDR3 length: 13 residues. The junction had 3 bases not matched to a gene; V was cut back by 4 bases and J by 4 bases. Written as DNA, the CDR3 is TGTGCCAGCAGCCCCGCAGGGGGCTATGGCTACACCTTC. Encoded protein: CASSPAGGYGYTF.